One sample yielded the 30 T cell receptor beta chains listed below, sequenced in a study of shared T cell receptors in the human thymus. Clones were read by immunoSEQ multiplex PCR, and TCRdb kept only the in-frame ones, dropping some. The sample records hundreds of thousands of clones, about 89% being singletons. The data were also submitted as part of a second study, on human thymus T cells.

The sequenced sample was thymocytes. Receptor source: a boy under three years old with a congenital heart defect.

The rearrangement uses TRBV27 and TRBJ1-6; no clear D gene. The CDR3 totals 18 residues. The germline CDR1 and CDR2 sequences are MNHEY and SMNVEV (reference sequence). Trimming pared 1 base from V and 7 bases from J, leaving 20 bases between. The CDR3: CASSLYADPRFGNSPLHF. The CDR3 coding sequence is TGTGCCAGCAGTTTATACGCAGACCCACGCTTCGGGAATTCACCCCTCCACTTT.

This rearrangement joins TRBV6-1 to TRBJ2-2; TRBD1 matches at 9 bases. The V and J ends lost 2 bases and 6 bases, in that order; junction bases with no gene match: 7. CDR1 is MNHNS and CDR2 is SASEGT in the germline V gene. The CDR3 runs to 16 residues. The CDR3 DNA follows: TGTGCCAGCAGTGAACCGGGGGACAGGGAACCCGGGGAGCTGTTTTTT. Residues: CASSEPGDREPGELFF.

The chain couples TRBV27 to TRBJ2-2, with TRBD2 matching 7 bases. The germline gives CDR1 MNHEY, CDR2 SMNVEV (reference sequence). CDR3 size: 17 residues. After removal of 8 bases from V and 2 bases from J, the junction contained 14 bases not matched to a gene. The CDR3 reads CASRLRGDSLNTGELFF. CDR3 coding DNA: TGTGCCAGCCGCCTCCGGGGGGACTCACTTAACACCGGGGAGCTGTTTTTT.

The chain uses TRBV5-4 and TRBJ1-2, with 8 bases identical to TRBD1. The CDR3 runs 14 residues. Germline CDR1 and CDR2: SGHNT and YYREEE (reference sequence). The V segment lost 2 bases and the J segment 7 bases; nucleotides outside the gene matches: 7. Written as DNA, the CDR3 is TGTGCCAGCAGCTTTCGACAGGGGAGAGGTGGCTACACCTTC. This codes for CASSFRQGRGGYTF.

This chain joins TRBV18 and TRBJ2-1; 14 bases are a match to TRBD2. The V and J ends lost 4 bases and 8 bases, in that order; junction bases with no gene match: 1. Germline V CDR1 and CDR2: KGHSH, LQKENI. The CDR3 has 14 residues. The CDR3 spells CASSQGLAGDEQFF. CDR3 nucleotides: TGTGCCAGCTCACAGGGACTAGCGGGAGATGAGCAGTTCTTC.

The chain is built from TRBV5-4 and TRBJ1-1, with no clear D. From germline, CDR1 is SGHNT and CDR2 YYREEE (reference sequence). CDR3 length: 15 amino acids. Between the trimmed V and J ends, which lost 0 bases and 1 base, there was a span of 10 bases. The CDR3 DNA sequence: TGTGCCAGCAGCTTGGGGCCCAGCGGGAACACTGAAGCTTTCTTT. Its protein is CASSLGPSGNTEAFF. The whole variable domain, remainder taken from reference TRBV5-4 and TRBJ1-1, is ETGVTQSPTHLIKTRGQQVTLRCSSQSGHNTVSWYQQALGQGPQFIFQYYREEENGRGNFPPRFSGLQFPNYSSELNVNALELDDSALYLCASSLGPSGNTEAFFGQGTRLTVV.

This chain uses TRBV13 with TRBJ2-1; TRBD2 matches 10 bases. The CDR3 sequence is 18 residues long. The J segment lost 2 bases and the V segment lost 3 bases, leaving 10 bases of the junction unmatched. Germline V gene lookup returns CDR1 PRHDT and CDR2 FYEKMQ (reference sequence). The CDR3 sequence: CASSFPSGGAGTYNEQFF. In nucleotides, the CDR3 is TGTGCCAGCAGCTTCCCCAGCGGGGGGGCCGGGACCTACAATGAGCAGTTCTTC.

V gene TRBV18 combines with J gene TRBJ1-4; the match to TRBD1 covers 9 bases. V lost 4 bases and J lost 11; bases outside the gene matches: 17. The CDR3 consists of 17 residues. Germline CDR1 KGHSH, CDR2 LQKENI. The CDR3 reads CASSLFKTRTGEGKLFF. CDR3 coding DNA: TGTGCCAGCTCACTTTTTAAGACCCGGACAGGGGAAGGCAAACTGTTTTTT.

The J gene is TRBJ2-5, the V gene TRBV7-4; D is unclear. V shed 1 base and J shed 3 bases, with 9 bases lying between them. The germline CDR1 and CDR2 sequences are SGHVT and SQSDAQ. The CDR3 runs to 14 residues. CDR3 residues: CASSLVEHEETQYF. CDR3 nucleotide sequence: TGTGCCAGCAGCTTAGTGGAGCACGAAGAGACCCAGTACTTC.

The J gene is TRBJ1-3, the V gene TRBV9; D not resolved. Between the trimmed V and J ends, which lost 2 bases and 3 bases, there was a span of 15 bases. This CDR3 region has 16 residues. Germline V CDR1 and CDR2: SGDLS, YYNGEE. CDR3 residues: CASSVRGGRDGNTIYF. Here the CDR3 DNA reads TGTGCCAGCAGCGTCCGAGGAGGACGGGATGGAAACACCATATATTTT.

The chain links TRBV27 to TRBJ2-7; TRBD1 matches 8 bases. V trimming: 5 bases; J trimming: 9 bases; junction bases outside the gene matches: 12. Germline loops: CDR1 MNHEY, CDR2 SMNVEV (reference sequence). This CDR3 is 14 amino acids long. The CDR3 sequence: CASSLPGQGRVQYF. For the CDR3, the DNA is TGTGCCAGCAGTCTCCCCGGACAGGGAAGGGTGCAGTACTTC.

The chain has TRBV4-1 and TRBJ2-2; TRBD1 aligns across 9 bases. Germline V gene sequence: CDR1 MGHRA, CDR2 YSYEKL. Trimming removed 2 bases from V and 7 bases from J; junction bases left unmatched: 11. CDR3 length equals 17 residues. CDR3 nucleotide sequence: TGCGCCAGCAGCCAACCCCCGGGACAGGGATTTGACGGGGAGCTGTTTTTT. Residues: CASSQPPGQGFDGELFF.

This chain uses TRBV10-3 with TRBJ2-7; D remains unclear. The germline gives CDR1 ENHRY, CDR2 SYGVKD. Trimming left V 0 bases short and J 3 bases short, with 9 bases between. The CDR3 is 14 amino acids. The CDR3 DNA reads as TGTGCCATCAGTGAGTCGGCACACAACTACGAGCAGTACTTC. Its protein product is CAISESAHNYEQYF.

The CDR3 DNA reads TGTGCCAGCAGCCCTTTTGGGCGGGTGAGCTCCTACGAGCAGTACTTC. Its protein product is CASSPFGRVSSYEQYF. The rearrangement joins TRBV14 to TRBJ2-7; weak D call: TRBD2 (5 bases). This CDR3 spans 16 amino acids. Looked up from germline, CDR1 is SGHDN and CDR2 is FVKESK. Trimming took off 4 bases at V and 0 bases at J, with 16 bases between the two ends.

The genes are TRBV7-2 and TRBJ1-6; 8 positions match TRBD1. V lost 6 bases and J lost 10; bases outside the gene matches: 8. Germline CDR1 reads SGHTA; CDR2 reads FQGNSA. CDR3 size: 14 residues. CDR3 region: CASSFTGGFSPLHF. The CDR3 DNA is TGTGCCAGCAGTTTCACAGGGGGTTTCTCACCCCTCCACTTT.

The chain employs TRBV19 and TRBJ1-2; D not resolved. CDR3 length: 16 amino acids. Germline assignment: CDR1 LNHDA and CDR2 SQIVND (reference sequence). V was trimmed by 1 base and J by 7 bases, leaving 19 bases between them. DNA of the CDR3: TGTGCCAGTAGTATAGTTGCCGACAAAGGTGTTGGTGGCTACACCTTC. Encoded protein: CASSIVADKGVGGYTF. Together with reference TRBV19 and TRBJ1-2, the CDR3 gives the full variable domain: DGGITQSPKYLFRKEGQNVTLSCEQNLNHDAMYWYRQDPGQGLRLIYYSQIVNDFQKGDIAEGYSVSREKKESFPLTVTSAQKNPTAFYLCASSIVADKGVGGYTFGSGTRLTVV.

The CDR3, as DNA: TGCGCCAGCAGCCTAAGATCTTCTAGCGGGGGGACAGATACGCAGTATTTT. Protein sequence: CASSLRSSSGGTDTQYF. The rearrangement joins TRBV5-1 to TRBJ2-3; 11 nucleotides agree with TRBD2. The CDR3 spans 17 residues. Germline CDR1 is SGHRS and CDR2 is YFSETQ. Losses at the gene ends were 4 bases for V and 3 bases for J; bases not matched to a gene: 10.

This clone was recorded only once. This sequence joins TRBV5-6 and TRBJ2-4; weak D call: TRBD2 (6 bases). Germline values: CDR1 SGHDT, CDR2 YYEEEE. The CDR3 has 14 residues. Trimming took off 4 bases at V and 8 bases at J, with 16 bases between the two ends. The CDR3 nucleotides are TGTGCCAGCAGCCAACCGGGACGCGGGGACATTCAGTACTTC. Translated: CASSQPGRGDIQYF.

This clone was counted once. This sequence joins TRBV5-1 and TRBJ2-1; D is unresolved. Trimming removed 1 base from V and 2 bases from J, with 10 bases in between. Germline CDR1 reads SGHRS; CDR2 reads YFSETQ. The CDR3 is made up of 15 amino acids. For the CDR3, the DNA is TGCGCCAGCAGCTTGCTGGCTGCCCCCTACAATGAGCAGTTCTTC. Translated, it gives CASSLLAAPYNEQFF.

The chain carries TRBV7-2 and TRBJ2-7; 8 nucleotides agree with TRBD1. Germline V lookup: CDR1 SGHTA, CDR2 FQGNSA. The CDR3 covers 14 residues. V was pared by 5 bases and J by 3 bases, with 6 bases of the junction left unmatched. The CDR3 nucleotides read TGTGCCAGCAGCCCCAGACAGGGGCGCTACGAGCAGTACTTC. Its protein is CASSPRQGRYEQYF.

The chain has TRBV9 and TRBJ2-2; possibly TRBD1 for D (6 bases). The V gene lost 0 bases and the J gene lost 1 base, with 10 bases spanning the gap. Looked up from germline, CDR1 is SGDLS and CDR2 is YYNGEE. There are 16 residues in the CDR3. The CDR3 region is CASSVVRTVNTGELFF. The CDR3 DNA follows: TGTGCCAGCAGCGTAGTGCGGACAGTGAACACCGGGGAGCTGTTTTTT.

This chain links TRBV19 with TRBJ1-5, with D uncertain. The CDR3 loop spans 14 amino acids. Germline V gene lookup returns CDR1 LNHDA and CDR2 SQIVND (reference sequence). Trimming shortened V by 1 base and J by 1 base, and 5 bases separated the two germline ends. The CDR3 DNA follows: TGTGCCAGTAGTATAGGAGAGAGCAATCAGCCCCAGCATTTT. This translates into CASSIGESNQPQHF. Combining the CDR3 with reference TRBV19 and TRBJ1-5 gives the whole variable domain DGGITQSPKYLFRKEGQNVTLSCEQNLNHDAMYWYRQDPGQGLRLIYYSQIVNDFQKGDIAEGYSVSREKKESFPLTVTSAQKNPTAFYLCASSIGESNQPQHFGDGTRLSIL.

The genes are TRBV6-1 and TRBJ1-1; D remains ambiguous. V was shortened by 3 bases and J by 4 bases, with 6 bases between the two germline ends. This CDR3 is 12 amino acids long. Per germline, CDR1 MNHNS and CDR2 SASEGT. The CDR3 sequence: CASSDGSTEAFF. DNA for the CDR3: TGTGCCAGCAGTGACGGGAGCACTGAAGCTTTCTTT.

The genes are TRBV30 and TRBJ1-1, with TRBD1 matching over 9 bases. Trimming took 4 bases from V and 1 from J; bases not matched to a gene: 10. Looked up from germline, CDR1 is GTSNPN and CDR2 is SVGIG (reference sequence). The CDR3 runs 16 residues. The CDR3, as DNA: TGTGCCTGGAACGCCGGGACAGGGCAACAGAACACTGAAGCTTTCTTT. This codes for CAWNAGTGQQNTEAFF.

The chain links TRBV28 to TRBJ2-7, with 7 positions matching TRBD1. V shed 4 bases and J 3 bases; nucleotides not matched to a gene: 6. Looked up from germline, CDR1 is MDHEN and CDR2 is SYDVKM. The CDR3 consists of 14 residues. The CDR3 here is CASSYDRDLYEQYF. The DNA of the CDR3 is TGTGCCAGCAGTTACGACAGGGACCTCTACGAGCAGTACTTC.

V and J are TRBV29-1 and TRBJ1-1; D is ambiguous. The CDR3 contains 15 residues. V lost 3 bases, J lost 0 bases, and 14 bases lay in between. Germline CDR1 and CDR2: SQVTM and ANQGSEA. The CDR3 DNA is TGCAGCGTTGACTGTTTTAGAGAAATGAACACTGAAGCTTTCTTT. It codes for CSVDCFREMNTEAFF.

The chain couples TRBV27 to TRBJ1-2; TRBD1 is a possible D gene (5 bases). Trimming cost V 5 bases and J 2 bases, with 21 bases left between them. In germline, CDR1 is MNHEY, CDR2 SMNVEV (reference sequence). This CDR3 has 17 amino acids. Here the CDR3 DNA reads TGTGCCAGCAGTCAGTTAAGTAAGGTATCAGGGAACTATGGCTACACCTTC. Residues: CASSQLSKVSGNYGYTF.

Only one count was recorded for this clone. The chain combines TRBV4-1 with TRBJ2-3; TRBD1 matches at 11 bases. This CDR3 spans 17 amino acids. V shed 1 base, J shed 4 bases, and the junction held 7 bases outside the gene matches. CDR1 is MGHRA and CDR2 is YSYEKL in the germline V gene. CDR3 amino acids: CASSQALPGQGADTQYF. The CDR3 DNA follows: TGCGCCAGCAGCCAAGCCCTACCGGGACAGGGGGCAGATACGCAGTATTTT.

The rearrangement links TRBV2 to TRBJ2-7; D remains unclear. Trimming removed 2 bases from V and 3 bases from J, with 14 bases in between. CDR3 length equals 15 residues. Germline V gene lookup returns CDR1 SNHLY and CDR2 FYNNEI. The DNA for the CDR3 is TGTGCCAGCAGTGAACGGAGTCTAGAAGACTACGAGCAGTACTTC. It yields the protein CASSERSLEDYEQYF.

V is TRBV5-1 and J is TRBJ2-7, with 15 positions matching TRBD2. In germline, CDR1 is SGHRS, CDR2 YFSETQ. The CDR3 runs 19 residues. V lost 1 base to trimming and J lost 3 bases; unmatched junction nucleotides: 11. CDR3 in amino acids: CASSLWGTSGGSVGYEQYF. The CDR3 DNA follows: TGCGCCAGCAGCTTGTGGGGGACTAGCGGGGGGTCCGTCGGCTACGAGCAGTACTTC.